The sequence of this T cell receptor beta chain was determined in a study of siplizumab effects on memory and regulatory T cells. Here immunoSEQ multiplex PCR was the method, and the copy in TCRdb shows in-frame clones only, minus some. The table includes approximately 120,000 clones, about 92% detected once. Germline assignment: CDR1 LNHDA and CDR2 SQIVND (reference sequence). The junction had 5 bases not matched to a gene; V was cut back by 3 bases and J by 4 bases. The CDR3 is made up of 14 amino acids. The specimen sequenced was Tregs sorted from blood. The receptor was derived from a human donor in good health. This sequence joins TRBV19 and TRBJ1-2; TRBD1 aligns across 7 bases. CDR3 in amino acids: CASSIQGQSYGYTF. CDR3 DNA: TGTGCCAGTAGTATCCAGGGACAGAGCTATGGCTACACCTTC.